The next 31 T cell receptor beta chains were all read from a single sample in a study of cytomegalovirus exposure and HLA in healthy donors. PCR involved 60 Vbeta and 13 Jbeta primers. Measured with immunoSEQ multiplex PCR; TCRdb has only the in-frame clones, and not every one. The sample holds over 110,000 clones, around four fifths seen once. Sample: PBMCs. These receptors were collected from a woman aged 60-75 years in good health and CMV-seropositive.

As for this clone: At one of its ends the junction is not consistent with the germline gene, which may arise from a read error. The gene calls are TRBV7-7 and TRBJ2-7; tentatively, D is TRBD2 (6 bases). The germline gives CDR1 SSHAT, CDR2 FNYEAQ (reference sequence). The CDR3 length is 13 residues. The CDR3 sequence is CASSSGLGNEQYF. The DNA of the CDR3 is TGTGCTAGCAGCTCGGGACTGGGCAACGAGCAGTACTTC. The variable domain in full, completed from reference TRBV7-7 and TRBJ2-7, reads GAGVSQSPRYKVTKRGQDVTLRCDPISSHATLYWYQQALGQGPEFLTYFNYEAQPDKSGLPSDRFSAERPEGSISTLTIQRTEQRDSAMYRCASSSGLGNEQYFGPGTRLTVT.

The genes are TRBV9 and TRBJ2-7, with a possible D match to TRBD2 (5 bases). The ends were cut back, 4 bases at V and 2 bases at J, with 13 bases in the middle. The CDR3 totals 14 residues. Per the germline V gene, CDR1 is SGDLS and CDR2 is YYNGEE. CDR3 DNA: TGTGCCAGCAGCCCAACGACTACCACCTACGAGCAGTACTTC. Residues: CASSPTTTTYEQYF.

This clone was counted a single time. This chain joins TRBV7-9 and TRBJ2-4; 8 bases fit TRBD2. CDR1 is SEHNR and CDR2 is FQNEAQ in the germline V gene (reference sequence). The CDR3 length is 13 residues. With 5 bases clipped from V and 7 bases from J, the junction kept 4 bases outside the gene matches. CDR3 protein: CASSPSGLNIQYF. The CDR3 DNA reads TGTGCCAGCAGCCCTAGCGGGCTCAACATTCAGTACTTC.

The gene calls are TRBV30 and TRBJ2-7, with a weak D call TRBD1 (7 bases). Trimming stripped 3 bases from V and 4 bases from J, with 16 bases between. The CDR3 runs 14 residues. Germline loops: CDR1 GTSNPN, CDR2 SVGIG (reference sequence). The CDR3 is CAWSVGGGWYEQYF. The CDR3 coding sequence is TGTGCCTGGAGCGTTGGAGGGGGCTGGTACGAGCAGTACTTC.

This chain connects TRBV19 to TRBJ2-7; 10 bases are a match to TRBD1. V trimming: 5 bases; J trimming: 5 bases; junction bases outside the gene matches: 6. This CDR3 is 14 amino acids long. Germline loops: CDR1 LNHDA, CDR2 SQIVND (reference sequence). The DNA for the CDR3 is TGTGCCAGTAGTTTCCCGGGACAGGGGCACGAGCAGTACTTC. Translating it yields CASSFPGQGHEQYF. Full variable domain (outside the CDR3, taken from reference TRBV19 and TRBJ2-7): DGGITQSPKYLFRKEGQNVTLSCEQNLNHDAMYWYRQDPGQGLRLIYYSQIVNDFQKGDIAEGYSVSREKKESFPLTVTSAQKNPTAFYLCASSFPGQGHEQYFGPGTRLTVT.

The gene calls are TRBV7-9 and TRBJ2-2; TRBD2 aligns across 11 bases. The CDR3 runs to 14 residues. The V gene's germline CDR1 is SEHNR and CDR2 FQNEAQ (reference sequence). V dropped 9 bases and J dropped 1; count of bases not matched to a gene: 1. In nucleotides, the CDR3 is TGTGCCAGACTAGCGGGAGAGAACACCGGGGAGCTGTTTTTT. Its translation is CARLAGENTGELFF.

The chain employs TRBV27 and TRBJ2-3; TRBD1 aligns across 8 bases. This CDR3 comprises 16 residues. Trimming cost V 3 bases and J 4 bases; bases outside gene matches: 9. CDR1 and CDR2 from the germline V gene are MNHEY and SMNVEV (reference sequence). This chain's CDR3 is CASSFQGASDPDTQYF. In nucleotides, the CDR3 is TGTGCCAGCAGTTTTCAGGGGGCGTCCGACCCAGATACGCAGTATTTT.

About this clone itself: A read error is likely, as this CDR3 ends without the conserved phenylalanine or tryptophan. CDR3 nucleotide sequence: TGTGCCATCAGCACCGGGACAACGACTGAAGCTTTCTCT. The encoded protein is CAISTGTTTEAFS. V is TRBV10-3 and J is TRBJ1-1; D perhaps matches TRBD1 (6 bases). The CDR3 spans 13 residues. The V end was cut by 6 bases, the J end by 5 bases, with 13 bases between. Germline V gene data show CDR1 as ENHRY and CDR2 as SYGVKD.

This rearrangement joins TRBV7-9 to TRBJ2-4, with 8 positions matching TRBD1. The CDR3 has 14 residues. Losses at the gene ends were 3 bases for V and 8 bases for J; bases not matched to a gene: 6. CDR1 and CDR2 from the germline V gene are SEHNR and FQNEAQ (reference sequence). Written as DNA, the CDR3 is TGTGCCAGCAGCTTCCAACAGGGGGGATACATTCAGTACTTC. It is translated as CASSFQQGGYIQYF.

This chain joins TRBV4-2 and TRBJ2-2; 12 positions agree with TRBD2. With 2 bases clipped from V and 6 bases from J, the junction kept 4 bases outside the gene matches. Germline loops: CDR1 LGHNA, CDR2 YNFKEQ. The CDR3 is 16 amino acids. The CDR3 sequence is CASSQLLAGGPGELFF. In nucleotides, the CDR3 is TGTGCCAGCAGCCAACTACTAGCGGGAGGTCCCGGGGAGCTGTTTTTT.

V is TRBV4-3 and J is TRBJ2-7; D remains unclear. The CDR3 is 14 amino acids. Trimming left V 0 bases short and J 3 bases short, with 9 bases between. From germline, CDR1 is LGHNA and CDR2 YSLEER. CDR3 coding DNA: TGCGCCAGCAGCCAAGATCTGGCCAGCTACGAGCAGTACTTC. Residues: CASSQDLASYEQYF.

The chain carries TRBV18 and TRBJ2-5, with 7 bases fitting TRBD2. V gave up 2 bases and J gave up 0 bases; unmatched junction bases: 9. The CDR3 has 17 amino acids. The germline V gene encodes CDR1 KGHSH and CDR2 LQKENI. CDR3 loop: CASSPDWASGYQETQYF. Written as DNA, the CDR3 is TGTGCCAGCTCACCAGATTGGGCTAGCGGATACCAAGAGACCCAGTACTTC. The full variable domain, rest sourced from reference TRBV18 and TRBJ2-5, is NAGVMQNPRHLVRRRGQEARLRCSPMKGHSHVYWYRQLPEEGLKFMVYLQKENIIDESGMPKERFSAEFPKEGPSILRIQQVVRGDSAAYFCASSPDWASGYQETQYFGPGTRLLVL.

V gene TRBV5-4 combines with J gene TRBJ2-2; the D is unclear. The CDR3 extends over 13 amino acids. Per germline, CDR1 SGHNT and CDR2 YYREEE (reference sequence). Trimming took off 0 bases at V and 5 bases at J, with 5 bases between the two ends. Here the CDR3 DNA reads TGTGCCAGCAGCTTGGAACAAACCGGGGAGCTGTTTTTT. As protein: CASSLEQTGELFF.

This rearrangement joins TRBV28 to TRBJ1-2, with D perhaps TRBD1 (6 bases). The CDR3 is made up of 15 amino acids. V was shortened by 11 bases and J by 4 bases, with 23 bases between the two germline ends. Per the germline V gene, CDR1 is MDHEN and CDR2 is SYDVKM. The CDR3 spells CASRPRGGTSYGYTF. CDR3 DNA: TGTGCCTCACGCCCCCGGGGGGGGACAAGCTATGGCTACACCTTC.

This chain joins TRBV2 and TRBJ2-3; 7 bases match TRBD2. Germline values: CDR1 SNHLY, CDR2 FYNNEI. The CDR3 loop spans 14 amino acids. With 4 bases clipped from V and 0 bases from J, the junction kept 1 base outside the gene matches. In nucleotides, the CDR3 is TGTGCCAGCAGTGGTAGCGGGAGCACAGATACGCAGTATTTT. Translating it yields CASSGSGSTDTQYF.

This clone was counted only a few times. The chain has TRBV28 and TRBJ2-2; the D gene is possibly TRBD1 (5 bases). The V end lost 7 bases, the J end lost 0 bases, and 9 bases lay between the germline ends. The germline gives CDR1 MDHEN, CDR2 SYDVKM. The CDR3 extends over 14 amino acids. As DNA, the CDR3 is TGTGCCAGCACTGTGACAGCGAACACCGGGGAGCTGTTTTTT. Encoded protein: CASTVTANTGELFF.

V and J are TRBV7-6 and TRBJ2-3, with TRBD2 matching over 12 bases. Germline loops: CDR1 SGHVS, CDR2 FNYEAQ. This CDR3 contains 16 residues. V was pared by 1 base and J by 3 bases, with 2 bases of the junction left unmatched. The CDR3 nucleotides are TGTGCCAGCAGCTTAGGACTAGCGGGAGTGACAGATACGCAGTATTTT. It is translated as CASSLGLAGVTDTQYF.

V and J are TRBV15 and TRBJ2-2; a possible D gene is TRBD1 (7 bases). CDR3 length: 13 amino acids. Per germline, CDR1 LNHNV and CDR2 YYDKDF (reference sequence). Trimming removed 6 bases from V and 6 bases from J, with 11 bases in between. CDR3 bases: TGTGCCACCAGGACTAGGGGGCCCGGGGAGCTGTTTTTT. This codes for CATRTRGPGELFF.

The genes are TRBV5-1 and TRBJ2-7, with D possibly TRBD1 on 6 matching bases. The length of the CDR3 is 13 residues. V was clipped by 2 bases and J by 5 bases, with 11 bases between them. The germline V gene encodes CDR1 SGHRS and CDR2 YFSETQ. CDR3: CASSLFGQNEQYF. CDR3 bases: TGCGCCAGCAGCTTATTTGGACAGAACGAGCAGTACTTC.

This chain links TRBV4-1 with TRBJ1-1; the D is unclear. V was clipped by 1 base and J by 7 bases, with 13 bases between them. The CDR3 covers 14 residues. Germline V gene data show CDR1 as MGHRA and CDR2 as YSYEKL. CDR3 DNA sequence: TGCGCCAGCAGCCAAGTAAAGGGCGGGCGTGAAGCTTTCTTT. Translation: CASSQVKGGREAFF.

The CDR3 protein is CAGQGKNEQFF. DNA for the CDR3: TGTGCCGGACAGGGGAAGAATGAGCAGTTCTTC. This chain links TRBV7-9 with TRBJ2-1; 9 bases match TRBD1. The length of the CDR3 is 11 residues. Germline CDR1 SEHNR, CDR2 FQNEAQ (reference sequence). The ends lost 11 bases at V and 7 bases at J; junction bases unmatched: 3.

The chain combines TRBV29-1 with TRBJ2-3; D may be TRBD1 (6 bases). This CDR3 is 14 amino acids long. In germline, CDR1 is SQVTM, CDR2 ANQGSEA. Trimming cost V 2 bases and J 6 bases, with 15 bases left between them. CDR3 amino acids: CSVEKVQGGDTQYF. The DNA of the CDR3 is TGCAGCGTTGAAAAAGTACAGGGCGGGGATACGCAGTATTTT.

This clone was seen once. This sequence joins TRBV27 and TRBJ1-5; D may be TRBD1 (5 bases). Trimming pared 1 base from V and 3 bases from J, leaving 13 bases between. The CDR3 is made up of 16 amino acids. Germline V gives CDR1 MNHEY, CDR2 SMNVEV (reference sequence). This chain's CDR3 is CASSLFDPGYNQPQHF. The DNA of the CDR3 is TGTGCCAGCAGTTTATTCGATCCAGGGTACAATCAGCCCCAGCATTTT.

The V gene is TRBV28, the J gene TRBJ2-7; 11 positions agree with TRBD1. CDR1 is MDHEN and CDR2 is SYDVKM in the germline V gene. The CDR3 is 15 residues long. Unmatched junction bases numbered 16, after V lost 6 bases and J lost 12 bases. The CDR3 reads CASRSLGQGALLRYF. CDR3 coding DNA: TGTGCCAGCAGGTCCCTTGGACAGGGGGCATTACTTAGGTACTTC.

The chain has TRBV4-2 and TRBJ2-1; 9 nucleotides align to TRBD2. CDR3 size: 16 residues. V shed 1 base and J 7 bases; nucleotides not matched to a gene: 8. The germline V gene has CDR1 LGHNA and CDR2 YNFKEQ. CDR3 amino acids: CASSQAGAGGGNEQFF. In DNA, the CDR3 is TGTGCCAGCAGCCAAGCAGGGGCGGGAGGGGGGAATGAGCAGTTCTTC.

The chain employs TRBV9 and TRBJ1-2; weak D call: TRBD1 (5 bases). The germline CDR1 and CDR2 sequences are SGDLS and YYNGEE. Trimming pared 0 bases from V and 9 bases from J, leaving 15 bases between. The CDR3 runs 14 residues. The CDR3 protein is CASSVGSGVTRYTF. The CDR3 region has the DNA TGTGCCAGCAGCGTAGGATCGGGGGTTACCCGCTACACCTTC.

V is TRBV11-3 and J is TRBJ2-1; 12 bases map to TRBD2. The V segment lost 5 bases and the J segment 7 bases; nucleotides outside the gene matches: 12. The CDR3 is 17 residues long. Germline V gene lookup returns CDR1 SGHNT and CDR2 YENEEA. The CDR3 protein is CASSPGRLAGDKNEQFF. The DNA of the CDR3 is TGTGCCAGCAGCCCCGGCCGACTAGCGGGAGATAAGAATGAGCAGTTCTTC.

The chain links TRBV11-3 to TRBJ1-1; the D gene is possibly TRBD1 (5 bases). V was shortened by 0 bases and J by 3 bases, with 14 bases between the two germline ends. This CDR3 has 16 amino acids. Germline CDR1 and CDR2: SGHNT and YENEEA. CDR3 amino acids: CASSLDGRGGDTEAFF. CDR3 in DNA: TGTGCCAGCAGCTTAGATGGGCGGGGAGGGGACACTGAAGCTTTCTTT. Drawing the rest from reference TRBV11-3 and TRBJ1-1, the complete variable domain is EAGVVQSPRYKIIEKKQPVAFWCNPISGHNTLYWYLQNLGQGPELLIRYENEEAVDDSQLPKDRFSAERLKGVDSTLKIQPAELGDSAVYLCASSLDGRGGDTEAFFGQGTRLTVV.

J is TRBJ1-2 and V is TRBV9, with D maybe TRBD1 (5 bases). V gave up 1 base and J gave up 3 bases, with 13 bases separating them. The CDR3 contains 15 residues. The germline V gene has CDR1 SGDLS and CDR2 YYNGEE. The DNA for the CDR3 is TGTGCCAGCAGCGTATGGGAGGGAGGGGACTATGGCTACACCTTC. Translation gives CASSVWEGGDYGYTF.

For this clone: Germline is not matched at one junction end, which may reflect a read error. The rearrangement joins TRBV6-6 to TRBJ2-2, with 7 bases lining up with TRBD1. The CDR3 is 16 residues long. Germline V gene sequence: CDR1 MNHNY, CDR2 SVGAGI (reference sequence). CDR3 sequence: CASRGGQAKTTGELLF. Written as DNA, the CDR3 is TGTGCCAGCAGGGGCGGACAGGCAAAAACGACCGGGGAGCTGCTTTTT.

CDR3 sequence: CASSVRVGPNEQFF. The CDR3 DNA reads as TGTGCCAGCAGCGTTCGGGTTGGTCCCAATGAGCAGTTCTTC. The chain employs TRBV9 and TRBJ2-1; D gene unclear. The germline V and J ends were trimmed by 2 bases and 6 bases, with 12 bases remaining between them. This CDR3 comprises 14 residues. The germline CDR1 and CDR2 sequences are SGDLS and YYNGEE.